This T cell receptor (beta chain) was found in a study of chemoradiotherapy in HPV16-positive cancers. Germline V CDR1 and CDR2: MDHEN, SYDVKM. V lost 5 bases and J lost 4; bases outside the gene matches: 6. This CDR3 has 14 residues. Sequenced by immunoSEQ multiplex PCR; TCRdb stores in-frame clones only, minus some. The profile covers tens of thousands of clones, with around 90% appearing a single time and 20% to 25% taken by the ten largest. The material sequenced was blood, taken from a patient who underwent chemoradiotherapy. This TCR derives from a human donor with HPV-associated anogenital cancer. This chain uses TRBV28 with TRBJ1-1, with 8 bases aligning to TRBD1. The CDR3 sequence: CASSRQGAPTEAFF. CDR3 coding DNA: TGTGCCAGCAGTCGCCAGGGGGCGCCCACTGAAGCTTTCTTT.